The TCR beta chain described here comes from a study of Graves' ophthalmopathy and Graves' hyperthyroidism. The CDR3 loop spans 15 amino acids. Trimming took 0 bases from V and 5 from J; bases not matched to a gene: 3. Germline loops: CDR1 MNHEY, CDR2 SVGAGI. This clonotype has a count of ten or more. As the template, RNA transcripts were used to amplify TCR beta CDR3 regions. The first round was an RT-PCR with HTBI primers, and the second round was a multiplex PCR. MiXCR, run by TCRdb on the multiplex PCR reads, gives a single entry per CDR3 protein. The sample includes about 390,000 distinct CDR3 sequences, less than 20% of them seen just once.

V gene TRBV6-5 combines with J gene TRBJ1-1; TRBD1 agrees at 10 bases. Sequenced sample: peripheral blood. The TCR originated in a young woman with stable Graves' hyperthyroidism. The CDR3 loop is CASSYSPDRGTEAFF. DNA for the CDR3: TGTGCCAGCAGTTACTCTCCGGACAGGGGGACTGAAGCTTTCTTT.